The T cell receptor (beta chain) under discussion was sequenced for a study of blood T cell repertoires in COVID-19. As for the study in general: COVID-19 samples, acute and convalescent, were from the United States, Italy and Spain. The cDNA or gDNA used as material had been derived from T cells, B-cell-depleted T cells, or PBMCs.

Authors' methods: Amplification of reference gene primers provided the estimated nucleated cell counts. The assay was immunoSEQ multiplex PCR, and TCRdb's table has in-frame clones only and misses some. From that table come the V and J calls and clone size; the DNA was used to work out D and trimming. The sample has roughly 99,000 clones, 70% to 90% seen once. The trim removed 5 bases at V and 8 bases at J, leaving 5 bases unmatched. Germline V CDR1 and CDR2: KGHDR, SFDVKD. This CDR3 region has 14 residues. Seattle's cohort entered during active infection and was followed longitudinally. This rearrangement joins TRBV24-1 to TRBJ1-2; 12 bases fit TRBD1. The sequencing input was peripheral blood. This clonotype was sampled from a man aged 45 to 65 with COVID-19, enrolled during active disease. CDR3 sequence (DNA): TGTGCCACCAGTGTGGGGACAGGGGGCGGAGGCTACACCTTC. Translated, it gives CATSVGTGGGGYTF.